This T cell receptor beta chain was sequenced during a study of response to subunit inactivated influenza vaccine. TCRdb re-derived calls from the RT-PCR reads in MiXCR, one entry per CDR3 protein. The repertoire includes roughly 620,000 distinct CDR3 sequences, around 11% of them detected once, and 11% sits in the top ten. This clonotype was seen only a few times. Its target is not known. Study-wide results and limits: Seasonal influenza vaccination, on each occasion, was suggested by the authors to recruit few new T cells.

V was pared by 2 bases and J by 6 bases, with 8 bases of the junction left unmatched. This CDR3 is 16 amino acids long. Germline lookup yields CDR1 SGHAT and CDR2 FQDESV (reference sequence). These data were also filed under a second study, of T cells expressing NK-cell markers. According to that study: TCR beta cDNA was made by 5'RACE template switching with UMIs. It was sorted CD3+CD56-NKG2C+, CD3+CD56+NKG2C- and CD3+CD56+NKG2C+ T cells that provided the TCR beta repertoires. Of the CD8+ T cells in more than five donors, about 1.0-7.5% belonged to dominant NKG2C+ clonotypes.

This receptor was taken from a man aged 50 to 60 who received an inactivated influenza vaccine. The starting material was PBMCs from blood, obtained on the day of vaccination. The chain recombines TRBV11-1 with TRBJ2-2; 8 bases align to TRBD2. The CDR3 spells CASSLSRPAGAGELFF. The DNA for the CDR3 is TGTGCCAGCAGCTTAAGTCGTCCAGCGGGAGCCGGGGAGCTGTTTTTT.